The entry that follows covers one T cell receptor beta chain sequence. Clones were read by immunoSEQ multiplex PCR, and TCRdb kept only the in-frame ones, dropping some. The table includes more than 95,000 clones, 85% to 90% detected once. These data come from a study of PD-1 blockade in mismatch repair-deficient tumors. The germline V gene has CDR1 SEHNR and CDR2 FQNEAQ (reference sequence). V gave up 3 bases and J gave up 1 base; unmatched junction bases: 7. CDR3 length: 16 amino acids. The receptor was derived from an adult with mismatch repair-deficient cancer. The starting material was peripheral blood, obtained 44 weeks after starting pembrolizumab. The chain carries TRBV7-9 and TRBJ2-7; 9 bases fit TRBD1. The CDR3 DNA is TGTGCCAGCAGCTTCTCATCGACAGGGGGGTCCTACGAGCAGTACTTC. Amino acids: CASSFSSTGGSYEQYF.